This paragraph covers one T cell receptor (beta chain) sequence. Its antigen remains unknown. TCRdb reprocessed the reads via MiXCR and lists one record per CDR3 protein. This sample has tens of thousands of distinct CDR3 sequences, with 20% to 25% found just once. This CDR3 is 14 amino acids long. Germline-derived CDR1 and CDR2 are DFQATT and SNEGSKA (reference sequence). The V and J ends lost 0 bases and 11 bases, in that order; junction bases with no gene match: 12. These data are taken from a study of T cell repertoires in cytomegalovirus infection. Study details: Matching HLA type and CMV infection were both indicated by public TCR beta signatures.

General study points: HLA-C-restricted, CMV-specific TCR beta clonotypes were dominant ex vivo.

Material: PBMCs, sequenced either directly or after in vitro stimulation (not recorded which). The gene calls are TRBV20-1 and TRBJ1-1; 7 bases are shared with TRBD1. This clonotype was obtained from a human donor in good health (CMV status not recorded). Some clones in this sample may be carry-over from other donors' samples. Here the CDR3 reads CSAREPKTGVGAFF. The CDR3 DNA follows: TGCAGTGCTAGAGAGCCGAAAACAGGGGTTGGGGCTTTCTTT.